This T cell receptor beta chain was recorded in a study of shared clonotypes between healthy human individuals (dated by TCRdb to the early 2020s). Some background on the complete study: A few men and two women, aged 18 to 49 years, made up the cohort. For each donor, CD4 naive and CD4 memory were each run on three plates, CD8 naive on two plates, and CD8 memory on one plate. Per donor, leukapheresis produced somewhere between about 0.8 and 9 billion PBMCs. Different laboratories and diverse techniques were used to prepare libraries and sequence TCR repertoires, to increase sequencing depth and limit assay-specific biases. The study deeply sequenced blood TCR repertoires of about five healthy adults to estimate repertoire size and the extent of clonotype sharing between individuals. Overall study outcomes, separate from this receptor: Naive subsets generally had larger estimated clonotype richness than memory subsets. Pairwise subsampling led to the expectation that sequencing depth would affect the degree of clonotype sharing among donors. Incomplete sequencing was indicated by rarefaction of sorted-subset datasets, despite the large sequencing depth. The small number of donors limited the genetic and exposure-history diversity represented. Compared with non-shared clonotypes, the clonotypes found in all four sorted-subset donors had higher generation probabilities. Sampling was limited to blood, and TCR repertoires in tissue likely differ from TCR repertoires in blood. Across a handful of donors, about 4.5% of naive CD4, approximately 4% of naive CD8, 2% to 2.5% of memory CD4, and about 0.44% of memory CD8 clonotypes were shared.

As regards this clone: Which antigen it targets is not known. Base quality data are lacking; no much larger clone is found one base away.

Using the deep immunoSEQ assay, multiplex PCR amplified TCR CDR3 regions from genomic DNA. Genomic DNA extracted from each cell subset was distributed evenly over all wells of several immunoSEQ 96-well plates, and each plate served as one replicate. For sorted subsets, each replicate PCR was loaded with roughly 200 ng genomic DNA, equivalent to 30,000 to 35,000 T cell genomes. The purified libraries were quantified using a Qubit 3.0 fluorometer, sized with a Bioanalyzer 2100, and then quantified again using the KAPA Library Quantification kit. A separate single-read 150-cycle Illumina NextSeq 550 flow cell was used to sequence each immunoSEQ 96-well plate. The published analysis was carried out like this. Because the immunoSEQ output held only junctional sequences and lacked quality scores, the filtering could not match the filtering applied to full-length reads. To assign V/J genes and CDR3, sequences were annotated using PyIR, a Python wrapper for IgBLAST v1.9, with IMGT germline references. Reads with weak V/J assignments (E-value above 1e-6), missing CDR3, stop codons, out-of-frame junctions, or ambiguous translated residues were removed. V3J clonotypes were defined by identical inferred V gene, J gene, and CDR3 amino acid sequence. To compute the percentage overlap between repertoires, the number of shared unique clonotypes was divided by the size of the smaller repertoire. Repertoire richness was assessed with RTK rarefaction, the Chao1 estimator, and Recon v2.1 estimates of unobserved clonotypes. Generation probabilities for all TCRbeta clonotypes obtained by the gDNA method from a handful of donors were computed using OLGA. TCRdb carries this immuneACCESS record with in-frame sequences only. Its versions omit some clonotypes, under half of them owing to an unresolved V gene in the studies checked, with the rest unexplained. Clonal size and the V and J genes are those of that table, whereas D and trimming came from the DNA. The sample records some 1,600,000 clones, 98% of which are singletons. Clones ranked in the top ten supply approximately 0.45% of the sample.

Donors were healthy HIV-negative adults with no recently reported acute infections or vaccinations. Every donor was a Caucasian adult residing in Nashville, Tennessee, USA. CD4+ T cells were enriched by magnetic negative selection; naive cells were then positively selected on CD45RA, and the negative fraction formed the memory subset. Blood was collected by leukapheresis, and PBMCs were isolated by Ficoll-Histopaque density gradient centrifugation and then cryopreserved in liquid nitrogen vapor phase. Analytical flow cytometry was used to check the purity and quantity of each magnetically sorted T cell population. Each sorted fraction had its genomic DNA isolated and then quantified by UV absorbance on a Nanodrop 2000c. The clonotype was recovered from a man aged 25-45 years in good health. The material sequenced was naive CD4+ T cells sorted from blood. This specimen's cell subset or site label, interpreted: CD45RA+ positively selected.

The nucleotides read TGTGCCAGCAGTGCACCGGGACAGGGGATTTTGGGCTCCTACAATGAGCAGTTCTTC. Its translation reads: CASSAPGQGILGSYNEQFF. Recombination linked TRBV2 to TRBJ2-1, and 10 junctional nucleotides match TRBD1. The CDR3 runs 19 amino acids, cysteine and phenylalanine included. The kept DNA is CDR3 alone, 57 bases in frame from the first base. As encoded in the germline V gene, CDR1 is SNHLY while CDR2 is FYNNEI. From V the trimming removes 4 bases and from J it removes 0 bases, while the gene matches leave 12 bases of the junction unaccounted for.